These 20 T cell receptor beta chains were all obtained from the same sample, sequenced in a study of regulatory T cells in long-lasting Graves disease. The time point is: newly diagnosed GD, antithyroid drugs for less than 3 months. Preparation of the TCR library used RNA extracted from PBMCs. Combining iRepertoire HTBI primers with Arm-PCR of CDR3 regions, the authors built TCR beta libraries. MiXCR, run by TCRdb on the multiplex PCR reads, gives a single entry per CDR3 protein. The sample lists about 370,000 distinct CDR3 sequences; around 15% were seen once. Specimen: peripheral blood mononuclear cells (PBMCs), collected at new diagnosis, from a patient treated with antithyroid drugs. Receptors were obtained from a female donor with Graves disease.

This clonotype was counted ten times or more. The rearrangement links TRBV20-1 to TRBJ2-5; TRBD2 matches 9 bases. CDR3 size: 15 residues. Per germline, CDR1 DFQATT and CDR2 SNEGSKA (reference sequence). Trimming at V came to 4 bases and at J to 1 base, leaving 7 bases not matched to a gene. The CDR3 bases are TGCAGTGCTAAACCTCTAGCGGGGCTCCAAGAGACCCAGTACTTC. Translation: CSAKPLAGLQETQYF.

This clonotype was counted many times. The chain carries TRBV5-1 and TRBJ2-3, with TRBD1 matching over 8 bases. J gave up 0 bases and V 1 base, and 1 base lay outside the gene matches. This CDR3 is built from 15 residues. Germline V gives CDR1 SGHRS, CDR2 YFSETQ. Here the CDR3 reads CASSLYRGSTDTQYF. Here the CDR3 DNA reads TGCGCCAGCAGCTTGTACAGGGGGAGCACAGATACGCAGTATTTT.

This clonotype was seen repeatedly, ten times or more. The rearrangement uses TRBV20-1 and TRBJ1-3; TRBD1 matches 8 bases. The CDR3 is made up of 19 amino acids. V dropped 0 bases and J dropped 0; count of bases not matched to a gene: 13. The V gene's germline CDR1 is DFQATT and CDR2 SNEGSKA (reference sequence). The CDR3 sequence is CSARDLVGQVRTSGNTIYF. In nucleotides, the CDR3 is TGCAGTGCTAGAGATCTCGTGGGACAGGTTAGGACCTCTGGAAACACCATATATTTT.

This clonotype was detected ten times or more. The rearrangement uses TRBV6-1 and TRBJ2-1; 8 bases align to TRBD2. The CDR3 contains 15 residues. V dropped 4 bases and J dropped 3; count of bases not matched to a gene: 5. CDR1 and CDR2 (germline): MNHNS, SASEGT. CDR3 in amino acids: CASSVTGGSYNEQFF. CDR3 sequence (DNA): TGTGCCAGCAGTGTGACGGGAGGGAGCTACAATGAGCAGTTCTTC.

The count of this clonotype is one. It may be a read error: a sequence one base away is much more abundant. This chain connects TRBV6-9 to TRBJ2-7; 8 bases are a match to TRBD1. V shed 3 bases, J shed 3 bases, and the junction held 10 bases outside the gene matches. Germline V gene lookup returns CDR1 MNHGY and CDR2 SVAAGI. The length of the CDR3 is 16 residues. The CDR3 protein is CASSYNFRTGYYEQYF. CDR3 coding DNA: TGTGCCAGCAGTTACAACTTTAGGACAGGGTACTACGAGCAGTACTTC.

This clonotype was seen repeatedly, ten times or more. The chain recombines TRBV7-9 with TRBJ1-4; TRBD1 is a possible D gene (6 bases). V was trimmed by 2 bases and J by 4 bases, leaving 11 bases between them. Germline V gives CDR1 SEHNR, CDR2 FQNEAQ (reference sequence). The CDR3 is 15 amino acids. CDR3 sequence: CASSLLTRGNEKLFF. In DNA form, the CDR3 reads TGTGCCAGCAGCTTATTAACCAGGGGTAATGAAAAACTGTTTTTT.

This clonotype has just a few counts. The CDR3 coding sequence is TGTGCCAGCTCACCCGTAAGTCCTGGGTCGCATGGCTACACCTTC. Amino acids: CASSPVSPGSHGYTF. The rearrangement uses TRBV18 and TRBJ1-2, with D uncertain. Germline-derived CDR1 and CDR2 are KGHSH and LQKENI. The CDR3 runs 15 residues. The V end was cut by 3 bases, the J end by 6 bases, with 17 bases between.

V and J are TRBV20-1 and TRBJ2-7, with 9 positions matching TRBD2. With V trimmed by 2 bases and J by 3 bases, 8 bases remained unmatched. The V gene's germline CDR1 is DFQATT and CDR2 SNEGSKA (reference sequence). The CDR3 is 15 amino acids. This CDR3 is CSARPTRGGHYEQYF. The CDR3 DNA reads as TGCAGTGCTAGACCGACGCGGGGGGGACACTACGAGCAGTACTTC.

Worth noting for this clonotype: This CDR3 fails to terminate in the conserved phenylalanine or tryptophan, so it likely reflects a read error. The chain uses TRBV6-1 and TRBJ1-6; D not resolved. CDR1 and CDR2 from the germline V gene are MNHNS and SASEGT. The V gene lost 3 bases and the J gene lost 14 bases, with 8 bases spanning the gap. The CDR3 covers 11 residues. The CDR3 sequence is CASSDSGALHL. The CDR3 bases are TGTGCCAGCAGTGACTCCGGGGCCCTCCACCTT.

The chain links TRBV10-2 to TRBJ2-3; 13 bases agree with TRBD2. CDR3 length equals 14 residues. The V segment lost 10 bases and the J segment 3 bases; nucleotides outside the gene matches: 4. Germline-derived CDR1 and CDR2 are WSHSY and SAAADI. The CDR3 coding sequence is TGCGCCACGGGACTAGCGGGAAGGACAGATACGCAGTATTTT. Translating it yields CATGLAGRTDTQYF.

This clonotype showed up many times. The rearrangement uses TRBV27 and TRBJ2-1; D possibly corresponds to TRBD2 (6 bases). Trimming removed 3 bases from V and 2 bases from J, with 8 bases in between. Germline CDR1 is MNHEY and CDR2 is SMNVEV (reference sequence). The CDR3 sequence is 14 residues long. The CDR3 bases are TGTGCCAGCAGTTTTGGGAGGACCTACAATGAGCAGTTCTTC. It is translated as CASSFGRTYNEQFF.

This clonotype was observed a few times. The junction does not match germline at one end; this may be a read error. The rearrangement joins TRBV7-9 to TRBJ1-2; a possible D gene is TRBD1 (6 bases). The CDR3 covers 12 residues. Looked up from germline, CDR1 is SEHNR and CDR2 is FQNEAQ (reference sequence). CDR3 sequence reads: CVSRGGGDGYTF. The CDR3 bases are TGTGTCAGCAGGGGTGGCGGGGATGGCTACACCTTC.

V usage is TRBV9 and J usage is TRBJ2-1; TRBD2 agrees at 16 bases. The CDR3 covers 17 residues. In germline, CDR1 is SGDLS, CDR2 YYNGEE. V dropped 3 bases and J dropped 5; count of bases not matched to a gene: 5. Here the CDR3 DNA reads TGTGCCAGCAGCGGGGGGACTAGCGGGAGGGCAAACAATGAGCAGTTCTTC. It specifies CASSGGTSGRANNEQFF.

This clonotype was observed at least ten times. The chain combines TRBV30 with TRBJ1-1; D uncertain. Deletions cut 3 bases from V and 0 bases from J, with 5 bases between. CDR1 GTSNPN and CDR2 SVGIG come from the germline V gene (reference sequence). The CDR3 has 12 amino acids. The CDR3 is CAWSRLNTEAFF. CDR3 coding DNA: TGTGCCTGGAGCAGGCTGAACACTGAAGCTTTCTTT.

At least ten counts were recorded for this clonotype. The V gene is TRBV2, the J gene TRBJ2-7, with TRBD2 matching over 9 bases. The CDR3 runs 15 residues. V was pared by 6 bases and J by 3 bases, with 9 bases of the junction left unmatched. CDR1 and CDR2 from the germline V gene are SNHLY and FYNNEI. The DNA for the CDR3 is TGTGCCAGCAGAAATCGCCTAGCGGGACACTACGAGCAGTACTTC. Protein product: CASRNRLAGHYEQYF.

In the case of this clonotype: The final CDR3 position lacks the conserved phenylalanine or tryptophan, pointing to a likely read error. The chain has TRBV2 and TRBJ1-2; D remains ambiguous. Trimming cost V 1 base and J 8 bases, with 20 bases left between them. Germline CDR1 reads SNHLY; CDR2 reads FYNNEI. The CDR3 sequence is 16 residues long. The CDR3 loop reads CASSEGGAANLGGYTS. DNA of the CDR3: TGTGCCAGCAGTGAAGGGGGTGCCGCCAACCTTGGGGGCTACACCTCC.

A remark on this clonotype: A read error is possible here, since a much larger clone lies one base away. The chain employs TRBV7-2 and TRBJ2-1, with 10 bases fitting TRBD2. With V trimmed by 8 bases and J by 7 bases, 11 bases remained unmatched. Germline V gene data show CDR1 as SGHTA and CDR2 as FQGNSA. CDR3 length equals 15 residues. This chain's CDR3 is CASGQSGGGDNEQFF. The CDR3 coding sequence is TGTGCCAGCGGCCAGAGCGGGGGGGGGGATAATGAGCAGTTCTTC.

This clonotype came up many times. V and J are TRBV20-1 and TRBJ1-1; D unresolved. Per germline, CDR1 DFQATT and CDR2 SNEGSKA (reference sequence). Trimming left V 3 bases short and J 0 bases short, with 11 bases between. The CDR3 totals 14 residues. The CDR3 region is CSARRQTLNTEAFF. In nucleotides, the CDR3 is TGCAGTGCTAGGCGACAAACCCTGAACACTGAAGCTTTCTTT.

This clonotype was counted at least ten times. The chain combines TRBV20-1 with TRBJ2-3, with unresolved D. The CDR3 is 11 residues long. V lost 5 bases, J lost 4 bases, and 7 bases lay in between. The germline V gene has CDR1 DFQATT and CDR2 SNEGSKA (reference sequence). As DNA, the CDR3 is TGCAGTGCTCAGATTCCAGATACGCAGTATTTT. Protein product: CSAQIPDTQYF.

In its sample, this clonotype was seen many times. The J gene is TRBJ2-1, the V gene TRBV11-3, with D perhaps matching TRBD2 (6 bases). Germline-derived CDR1 and CDR2 are SGHNT and YENEEA. The CDR3 is 15 residues long. V dropped 1 base and J dropped 2 bases, with 9 bases sitting between them. In DNA form, the CDR3 reads TGTGCCAGCAGCTTAGCCCGGGGGACCTACAATGAGCAGTTCTTC. Translating gives CASSLARGTYNEQFF.